This section outlines one T cell receptor (beta chain) sequence together with its context. Germline V CDR1 and CDR2: LNHDA, SQIVND (reference sequence). Trimming cost V 5 bases and J 0 bases, with 8 bases left between them. The CDR3 totals 14 residues. PCR primers comprised 60 Vbeta and 13 Jbeta primers. Profiling relied on immunoSEQ multiplex PCR, and the TCRdb table lists in-frame clones only, not all of them. The sample carries some 180,000 clones, roughly 80% recorded once. The source of the sample is a study of cytomegalovirus exposure and HLA in healthy donors. The sequencing sample was made of PBMCs. The receptor was derived from a woman younger than 35 in good health and CMV-seronegative. The gene calls are TRBV19 and TRBJ2-1; D is uncertain. The CDR3 nucleotides read TGTGCCAGTAGTTTTTCCCTCTCCTACAATGAGCAGTTCTTC. This encodes CASSFSLSYNEQFF.